The 21 T cell receptor beta chains below were found in one sample sequenced in a study of blood T cell repertoires in COVID-19. TCRdb's table, derived via immunoSEQ multiplex PCR, lists solely in-frame clones and lacks some. Of more than 90,000 clones in the sample, roughly 87% are singletons; the top ten hold roughly 18%. Material: peripheral blood. The receptors were sampled from a woman aged 55-69 years with COVID-19, enrolled during active disease.

The V and J genes are TRBV28 and TRBJ1-1; D remains ambiguous. The CDR3 covers 14 residues. Per the germline V gene, CDR1 is MDHEN and CDR2 is SYDVKM. With 6 bases removed from V and 0 bases from J, the gap between germline ends came to 11 bases. The CDR3 bases are TGTGCCAGCAGCTCAACATCCATGAACACTGAAGCTTTCTTT. It translates to CASSSTSMNTEAFF.

The chain carries TRBV9 and TRBJ1-1; 7 positions agree with TRBD1. Trimming cost V 8 bases and J 3 bases; bases outside gene matches: 22. This CDR3 region has 18 residues. CDR1 SGDLS and CDR2 YYNGEE come from the germline V gene. The CDR3 is CARTLSDRAEPIDTEAFF. The CDR3 nucleotides read TGTGCCAGGACGCTAAGCGACAGGGCTGAGCCTATCGACACTGAAGCTTTCTTT.

V gene TRBV6-5 combines with J gene TRBJ2-7; TRBD1 is a possible D gene (5 bases). The V gene's germline CDR1 is MNHEY and CDR2 SVGAGI. Trimming took 10 bases from V and 2 from J, leaving 15 bases between them. The CDR3 is 13 amino acids. This CDR3 is CATRAGFTYEQYF. The CDR3 DNA sequence: TGTGCCACCAGGGCAGGGTTTACCTACGAGCAGTACTTC.

The chain uses TRBV3-1 (or the pseudogene TRBV3-2) and TRBJ1-5; weak D call: TRBD1 (6 bases). Germline V CDR1 and CDR2: LGHDT, YNNKEL (reference sequence). Trimming shortened V by 0 bases and J by 3 bases, and 15 bases separated the two germline ends. This CDR3 region has 17 residues. CDR3 region: CASSQDNRDKYNQPQHF. The DNA of the CDR3 is TGTGCCAGCAGCCAAGATAATAGGGACAAGTACAATCAGCCCCAGCATTTT.

This sequence joins TRBV19 and TRBJ2-7, with D perhaps matching TRBD1 (6 bases). CDR1 is LNHDA, CDR2 SQIVND, per germline (reference sequence). CDR3 size: 14 residues. V was clipped by 4 bases and J by 1 base, with 11 bases between them. CDR3 amino acids: CASSTLDSSYEQYF. CDR3 DNA: TGTGCCAGTAGTACCTTGGACAGTTCCTACGAGCAGTACTTC.

The J gene is TRBJ2-3, the V gene TRBV5-5, with a possible D match to TRBD2 (6 bases). Trimming shortened V by 4 bases and J by 0 bases, and 12 bases separated the two germline ends. This CDR3 is built from 15 residues. Germline assignment: CDR1 SGHKS and CDR2 YYEKEE (reference sequence). The CDR3 protein is CASSGSSVSTDTQYF. The CDR3 coding sequence is TGTGCCAGCAGCGGGTCTAGCGTAAGCACAGATACGCAGTATTTT.

The chain has TRBV2 and TRBJ1-5; no firm D call. V lost 3 bases to trimming and J lost 4 bases, with 16 bases between them. The CDR3 has 16 amino acids. Germline V gene lookup returns CDR1 SNHLY and CDR2 FYNNEI. CDR3 region: CASSDSWGGRNQPQHF. The DNA of the CDR3 is TGTGCCAGCAGTGACTCGTGGGGAGGGAGGAATCAGCCCCAGCATTTT.

The genes are TRBV18 and TRBJ2-2; D possibly corresponds to TRBD1 (5 bases). V lost 3 bases and J 5 bases, leaving 19 bases between the germline ends. The CDR3 consists of 17 residues. Germline lookup yields CDR1 KGHSH and CDR2 LQKENI. The DNA for the CDR3 is TGTGCCAGCTCACCGGACACCCCTGGGTTTGTGACCGGGGAGCTGTTTTTT. This codes for CASSPDTPGFVTGELFF.

This clone was found once. This chain joins TRBV18 and TRBJ2-7, with TRBD1 as a possible D gene (5 bases). V was shortened by 2 bases and J by 3 bases, with 8 bases between the two germline ends. Germline V gene data show CDR1 as KGHSH and CDR2 as LQKENI. This CDR3 region has 13 residues. CDR3 residues: CASSPGANYEQYF. In DNA form, the CDR3 reads TGTGCCAGCTCACCAGGGGCTAACTACGAGCAGTACTTC.

The chain links TRBV6-5 to TRBJ2-1; 10 bases fit TRBD1. Trimming cost V 7 bases and J 3 bases; bases outside gene matches: 6. The CDR3 has 15 residues. Germline V gives CDR1 MNHEY, CDR2 SVGAGI. The CDR3 nucleotides are TGTGCCAGCACCGACAGGGGGCTGGGCTACAATGAGCAGTTCTTC. Translated, it gives CASTDRGLGYNEQFF.

This chain joins TRBV29-1 and TRBJ1-2; D is possibly TRBD1 (6 bases). The CDR3 spans 14 residues. Germline V gene sequence: CDR1 SQVTM, CDR2 ANQGSEA. Trimming took 0 bases from V and 8 from J, leaving 16 bases between them. The CDR3 here is CSVEDYQGLVGYTF. The CDR3 bases are TGCAGCGTTGAAGATTATCAGGGGTTGGTCGGCTACACCTTC.

The chain uses TRBV21-1 and TRBJ2-4; TRBD2 reflects the table's D call only, with no check against the DNA. TRBV21-1 is deemed a pseudogene. The CDR3 contains 15 residues. This CDR3 reads CASETGDPGKNIQYF. CDR3 nucleotides: TGTGCCAGCGAGACCGGGGATCCGGGCAAAAACATTCAGTACTTC.

The chain recombines TRBV4-3 with TRBJ2-1; 11 nucleotides match TRBD2. The germline CDR1 and CDR2 sequences are LGHNA and YSLEER. CDR3 length: 16 amino acids. Germline trimming cut 1 base from V and 8 bases from J; bases unmatched to any gene: 7. The CDR3: CASSQVLAGGPYEQFF. The DNA of the CDR3 is TGCGCCAGCAGCCAAGTCTTAGCGGGGGGGCCTTATGAGCAGTTCTTC.

V gene TRBV4-3 combines with J gene TRBJ2-1; 12 bases agree with TRBD2. With V trimmed by 2 bases and J by 0 bases, 8 bases remained unmatched. The CDR3 runs to 19 residues. CDR1 and CDR2 from the germline V gene are LGHNA and YSLEER. DNA for the CDR3: TGCGCCAGCAGCCAACACAGAGGACTAGCGGGGAGCTCCTACAATGAGCAGTTCTTC. Translating it yields CASSQHRGLAGSSYNEQFF.

This chain connects TRBV30 to TRBJ1-1; 7 bases fit TRBD1. CDR1 is GTSNPN, CDR2 SVGIG, per germline (reference sequence). Trimming cost V 5 bases and J 9 bases; bases outside gene matches: 15. This CDR3 has 14 amino acids. This CDR3 is CAWGAGQMASKAFF. In DNA, the CDR3 is TGTGCCTGGGGAGCGGGACAGATGGCATCGAAAGCTTTCTTT.

This clone was seen once. The V call is TRBV5-1, the J call TRBJ2-3; D is uncertain. V lost 4 bases to trimming and J lost 6 bases, with 21 bases between them. The CDR3 sequence is 16 residues long. The germline V gene has CDR1 SGHRS and CDR2 YFSETQ. In DNA form, the CDR3 reads TGCGCCAGCAGCCCGGAGCCGTACCCCCAACCTGATACGCAGTATTTT. Translated, it gives CASSPEPYPQPDTQYF.

The chain is built from TRBV3-1 (or the pseudogene TRBV3-2) and TRBJ1-2, with TRBD1 identical over 8 bases. CDR1 LGHDT and CDR2 YNNKEL come from the germline V gene (reference sequence). After removal of 5 bases from V and 1 base from J, the junction contained 6 bases not matched to a gene. The CDR3 length is 15 residues. The CDR3 here is CASSVLGQGNYGYTF. CDR3 in DNA: TGTGCCAGCAGCGTTCTAGGACAGGGTAACTATGGCTACACCTTC.

In nucleotides, the CDR3 is TGTGCCAGCAGTTACAAGGTAGCAGATACCAATGAGCAGTTCTTC. Translating it yields CASSYKVADTNEQFF. V gene TRBV6-6 combines with J gene TRBJ2-1; D is uncertain. V was cut by 2 bases and J by 6 bases, with 14 bases left in between. CDR1 and CDR2 from the germline V gene are MNHNY and SVGAGI (reference sequence). This CDR3 is built from 15 residues.

This clone has just a few counts. The chain uses TRBV12-3 or TRBV12-4 and TRBJ2-1; D unresolved. This CDR3 spans 12 amino acids. The V end was cut by 6 bases, the J end by 4 bases, with 7 bases between. CDR3 residues: CASSRRYNEQFF. The CDR3 DNA reads as TGTGCCAGCAGCCGCAGGTACAATGAGCAGTTCTTC.

The CDR3 spells CASSSGQTMNTEAFF. DNA of the CDR3: TGTGCCAGCAGTTCAGGACAGACTATGAACACTGAAGCTTTCTTT. V usage is TRBV6-2 or TRBV6-3 and J usage is TRBJ1-1; D may be TRBD1 (6 bases). The CDR3 length is 15 residues. The germline V gene has CDR1 MNHEY and CDR2 SVGEGT. The V and J ends lost 4 bases and 0 bases respectively, with 12 bases between them.

This clone was observed a single time. V gene TRBV7-2 combines with J gene TRBJ2-7, with D possibly matching TRBD2 (5 bases). CDR1 and CDR2 (germline): SGHTA, FQGNSA. The CDR3 spans 14 residues. V was pared by 4 bases and J by 2 bases, with 12 bases between. This CDR3 is CASSSDWATYEQYF. CDR3 bases: TGTGCCAGCAGCTCGGACTGGGCCACCTACGAGCAGTACTTC.